The clone carrying this TCR beta chain was counted only a few times. Antigen specificity is unknown. The CDR3 length is 15 residues. The trim removed 6 bases at V and 7 bases at J, leaving 13 bases unmatched. Germline CDR1 reads MNHNS; CDR2 reads SASEGT. The entry originates in a study of cytomegalovirus exposure and HLA in healthy donors. The study, taken as a whole, reports: An analysis that came later showed most CMV-associated TCR beta chains appearing HLA-restricted.

This PCR relied on a set of 60 Vbeta primers and 13 Jbeta primers. TCRdb's table, derived via immunoSEQ multiplex PCR, lists solely in-frame clones and lacks some. The data show about 100,000 clones, 82% seen once. The chain recombines TRBV6-1 with TRBJ2-5; 8 bases are shared with TRBD2. The TCR was taken from a man aged 25-45 years in good health and CMV-seropositive. The sequenced material came from PBMCs. CDR3 protein: CASSGGAGSKMTQYF. The CDR3, as DNA: TGTGCCAGCAGCGGGGGGGCCGGAAGCAAGATGACCCAGTACTTC.